Sequencing of this TCR beta chain was carried out in a study of monozygotic twins with inflammatory bowel disease. TCRdb re-analyzed the 5' RACE reads; it lists each CDR3 protein once, without DNA. This listing includes 200,000 to 250,000 distinct CDR3 sequences. CDR3 length: 14 residues. Per germline, CDR1 SQVTM and CDR2 ANQGSEA. This rearrangement joins TRBV29-1 to TRBJ2-1; TCRdb proposes TRBD1, but this gene call is untestable without DNA. The clonotype comes from a human donor with ulcerative colitis or Crohn's disease, or a healthy co-twin of an affected twin (not recorded which). The sequencing input was blood. This chain's CDR3 is CSVVGWTGSNEQFF.